This TCR beta chain was recovered during a study of blood T cell repertoires in COVID-19 (dated by TCRdb to about 2020). Looking at the study overall: Samples covering the acute and convalescent phases of COVID-19 were provided by collaborators in the United States, Italy and Spain. Nearly every sample came with metadata listing a de-identified subject ID, COVID-19 status, age in years and sex. The material from the prospective study consisted of cDNA or gDNA derived from T cells, B-cell-depleted T cells, or PBMCs. The samples were drawn from the first 160 participants of the ongoing ImmuneRACE study and from more than 1,000 subjects provided by 6 global collaborators. The repertoires were released in a freely available public database intended as a resource for research on the immune response to SARS-CoV-2. Where available, HLA class I and class II types were obtained from metadata supplied by the sample provider rather than from assay-based typing. Deeply sampled blood TCRbeta repertoires from subjects exposed to, actively infected with, or recovered from COVID-19 were included in the dataset. General study outcomes and caveats: How much clinical and demographic metadata was included differed by source and by participant, and the metadata was provided uncurated.

Turning to this clone: The antigen it binds to is not known. The input lacks base qualities; no much larger clone sits a single base away.

One collaborating source in Seattle enrolled patients during active infection and followed them longitudinally through the course of disease. Collaborating institutions collected whole blood in K2EDTA tubes following their own protocols. For TCRbeta analysis, collaborators shipped samples as frozen whole blood, isolated PBMCs, or DNA extracted from either of those sample types. TCRbeta CDR3 regions were amplified from genomic DNA using the immunoSEQ Assay, a bias-controlled multiplex PCR. In the source study's methods: Within the assay, amplification of reference gene primers was used to estimate how many nucleated cells each sample contained. Sequence reads were collapsed and filtered to measure the absolute abundance of every unique TCRbeta CDR3 rearrangement. For each sample, productive Simpson clonality was calculated by taking the square root of Simpson's diversity index across productive rearrangements. TCRdb stores this immuneACCESS table with in-frame sequences only. Part of the clones is absent; in the studies checked, under half of the shortfall reflects unresolved V genes, and no reason is known for the rest. V, J and clone size derive from that table, while D and trimming were established from the DNA sequence. For this sample the table gives about 73,000 clones, of which roughly three quarters were detected only once. The ten largest make up 2% to 2.5% of the sample.

CDR1 and CDR2 (MNHNY, SVGAGI) derive from the germline V gene (reference sequence). V is trimmed back by 6 bases and J by 4 bases, and the junction contains 6 bases that no gene match accounts for. The CDR3, cysteine through phenylalanine, is 14 amino acids long. Only CDR3 DNA remains: 42 bases, in frame from the first base. The receptor was derived from a man in his sixties or seventies with COVID-19, enrolled during active disease. The chain is assembled from TRBV6-6 and TRBJ2-7, with 10 junctional bases fitting TRBD1. The sequenced sample was peripheral blood. CDR3 reads: CASRRDRGRYEQYF. In nucleotide form, the sequence is TGTGCCAGCAGGCGGGACAGGGGAAGATACGAGCAGTACTTC.